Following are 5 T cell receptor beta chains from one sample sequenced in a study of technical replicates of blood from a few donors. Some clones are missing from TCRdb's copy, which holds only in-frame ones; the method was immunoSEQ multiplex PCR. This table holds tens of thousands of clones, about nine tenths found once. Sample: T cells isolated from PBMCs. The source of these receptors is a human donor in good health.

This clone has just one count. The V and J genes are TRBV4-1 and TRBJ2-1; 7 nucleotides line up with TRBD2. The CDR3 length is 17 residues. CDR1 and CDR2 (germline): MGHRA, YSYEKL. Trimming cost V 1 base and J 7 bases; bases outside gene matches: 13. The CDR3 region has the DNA TGCGCCAGCAGCCAAGTCCTCGGGCGGGAGTTGTTGAATGAGCAGTTCTTC. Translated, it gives CASSQVLGRELLNEQFF.

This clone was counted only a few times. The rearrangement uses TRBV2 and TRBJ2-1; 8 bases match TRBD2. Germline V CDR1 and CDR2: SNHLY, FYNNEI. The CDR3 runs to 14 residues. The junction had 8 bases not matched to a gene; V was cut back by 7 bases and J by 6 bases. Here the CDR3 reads CASKSTSALNEQFF. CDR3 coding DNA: TGTGCCAGCAAATCGACTAGCGCACTCAATGAGCAGTTCTTC.

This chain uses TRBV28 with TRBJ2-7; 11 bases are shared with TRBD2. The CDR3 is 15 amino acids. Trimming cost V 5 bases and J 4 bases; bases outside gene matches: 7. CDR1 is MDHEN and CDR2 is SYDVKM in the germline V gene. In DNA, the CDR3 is TGTGCCAGCAGTGACCTCACTAGCGGGAGTTACGAGCAGTACTTC. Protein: CASSDLTSGSYEQYF.

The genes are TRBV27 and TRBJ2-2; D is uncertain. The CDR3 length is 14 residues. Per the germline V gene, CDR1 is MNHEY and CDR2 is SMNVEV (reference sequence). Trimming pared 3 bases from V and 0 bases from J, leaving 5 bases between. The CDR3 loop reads CASSFASNTGELFF. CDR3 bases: TGTGCCAGCAGTTTTGCGTCGAACACCGGGGAGCTGTTTTTT.

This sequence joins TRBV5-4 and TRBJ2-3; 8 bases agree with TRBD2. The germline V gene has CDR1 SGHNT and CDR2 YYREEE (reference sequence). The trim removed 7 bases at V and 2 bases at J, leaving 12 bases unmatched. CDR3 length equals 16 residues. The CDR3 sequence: CASGAGDPLDTDTQYF. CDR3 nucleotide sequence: TGTGCCAGCGGAGCGGGAGACCCCCTCGACACAGATACGCAGTATTTT.